This T cell receptor (beta chain) was captured by sequencing in a study of shared clonotypes between healthy human individuals. General study findings and limits: Between several donors, naive CD4 clonotypes were shared at a level of about 5%.

The CDR3 covers 16 residues. Germline CDR1 and CDR2: KGHSH and LQKENI. Unmatched junction bases numbered 9, after V lost 3 bases and J lost 6 bases. Sequencing was performed with immunoSEQ multiplex PCR; in TCRdb, only in-frame clones are kept and a portion is missing. The table includes approximately 2.5 million clones, around 94% detected once. Worth noting for this clone: Its antigen remains unidentified.

The receptor comes from a man between 18 and 29 years old in good health. V usage is TRBV18 and J usage is TRBJ1-5, with TRBD1 identical over 9 bases. Sequencing was done on a sample of naive CD4+ T cells sorted from blood. Subset specified: CD45RA+ positively selected. CDR3 sequence (DNA): TGTGCCAGCTCACCGGGGATCGGGACAGGGTCTCAGCCCCAGCATTTT. It translates to CASSPGIGTGSQPQHF.